The 22 T cell receptor beta chains below all came from one sample that was sequenced in a study of cytomegalovirus exposure and HLA in healthy donors. Clones were sequenced by immunoSEQ multiplex PCR, and TCRdb holds only the in-frame ones, with some missing. The sample contains about 89,000 clones, approximately 81% of which appear only once. Sequenced material: PBMCs. These receptors all come from a woman between 18 and 29 years old in good health and CMV-seropositive.

The V and J genes are TRBV18 and TRBJ1-6, with a possible D match to TRBD1 (6 bases). This CDR3 contains 15 residues. Germline V gene lookup returns CDR1 KGHSH and CDR2 LQKENI. Trimming cost V 6 bases and J 8 bases, with 17 bases left between them. The CDR3 reads CASSPRTVRDSPLHF. The CDR3 nucleotides read TGTGCCAGCTCTCCCCGGACAGTAAGGGATTCACCCCTCCACTTT.

A single count supports this clone. This chain links TRBV28 with TRBJ1-6; D gene uncertain. The V and J ends lost 7 bases and 4 bases respectively, with 11 bases between them. The CDR3 contains 14 residues. The germline CDR1 and CDR2 sequences are MDHEN and SYDVKM. DNA of the CDR3: TGTGCCAGCACCTCGCCCGGGTATAATTCACCCCTCCACTTT. Translating it yields CASTSPGYNSPLHF.

This clone was counted only a few times. The rearrangement uses TRBV2 and TRBJ1-6; TRBD1 matches 8 bases. This CDR3 contains 14 residues. With V trimmed by 6 bases and J by 10 bases, 8 bases remained unmatched. Per germline, CDR1 SNHLY and CDR2 FYNNEI. CDR3 protein: CASSTGTGVSPLHF. The CDR3 bases are TGTGCCAGCAGCACCGGGACAGGAGTATCACCCCTCCACTTT. Complete variable domain (other parts from reference TRBV2 and TRBJ1-6): EPEVTQTPSHQVTQMGQEVILRCVPISNHLYFYWYRQILGQKVEFLVSFYNNEISEKSEIFDDQFSVERPDGSNFTLKIRSTKLEDSAMYFCASSTGTGVSPLHFGNGTRLTVT.

This rearrangement joins TRBV4-3 to TRBJ2-7, with TRBD1 as a possible D gene (5 bases). Germline V gene data show CDR1 as LGHNA and CDR2 as YSLEER. This CDR3 spans 14 amino acids. V gave up 0 bases and J gave up 3 bases, with 9 bases separating them. The CDR3 DNA reads TGCGCCAGCAGCCAAGAGCAGGGATTCTACGAGCAGTACTTC. It codes for CASSQEQGFYEQYF.

This clone came up a few times. This chain uses TRBV6-1 with TRBJ2-7, with 8 positions matching TRBD1. Germline V gives CDR1 MNHNS, CDR2 SASEGT. The CDR3 has 13 residues. V gave up 6 bases and J gave up 2 bases; unmatched junction bases: 3. CDR3 sequence: CASSWTGTYEQYF. DNA of the CDR3: TGTGCCAGCAGCTGGACAGGGACCTACGAGCAGTACTTC.

The chain carries TRBV2 and TRBJ2-3; the match to TRBD2 covers 13 bases. The V gene end was trimmed by 7 bases and the J gene end by 5 bases; junction bases not matched to a gene: 6. Germline V gene lookup returns CDR1 SNHLY and CDR2 FYNNEI. This CDR3 contains 15 residues. The CDR3, as DNA: TGTGCCAGCAATGGACTAGCGGGGGTTGTAGATACGCAGTATTTT. It is translated as CASNGLAGVVDTQYF.

The sample holds one count of this clone. The gene calls are TRBV29-1 and TRBJ1-2, with 11 bases fitting TRBD1. Germline assignment: CDR1 SQVTM and CDR2 ANQGSEA. V lost 4 bases to trimming and J lost 10 bases; unmatched junction nucleotides: 2. This CDR3 comprises 11 residues. As DNA, the CDR3 is TGCAGCGTTGGGGACAGGGGGTACTACACCTTC. It encodes CSVGDRGYYTF.

The rearrangement uses TRBV4-1 and TRBJ1-2; possibly TRBD1 for D (6 bases). The CDR3 is 15 amino acids. Between the trimmed V and J ends, which lost 4 bases and 0 bases, there was a span of 12 bases. Per the germline V gene, CDR1 is MGHRA and CDR2 is YSYEKL. The chain's CDR3 is CASSRPGASNYGYTF. The CDR3, as DNA: TGCGCCAGCAGCCGGCCAGGGGCGTCTAACTATGGCTACACCTTC.

This chain connects TRBV18 to TRBJ1-5; 11 bases align to TRBD1. CDR3 length equals 17 residues. Germline trimming cut 3 bases from V and 1 base from J; bases unmatched to any gene: 5. Per the germline V gene, CDR1 is KGHSH and CDR2 is LQKENI. The CDR3 region has the DNA TGTGCCAGCTCACCGGGACAGGGGGTCGTCAGCAATCAGCCCCAGCATTTT. This encodes CASSPGQGVVSNQPQHF. Based on the CDR3 plus reference TRBV18 and TRBJ1-5, the full variable domain is NAGVMQNPRHLVRRRGQEARLRCSPMKGHSHVYWYRQLPEEGLKFMVYLQKENIIDESGMPKERFSAEFPKEGPSILRIQQVVRGDSAAYFCASSPGQGVVSNQPQHFGDGTRLSIL.

The V gene is TRBV7-7, the J gene TRBJ2-1; the match to TRBD2 covers 15 bases. Germline trimming cut 5 bases from V and 8 bases from J; bases unmatched to any gene: 7. CDR1 is SSHAT, CDR2 FNYEAQ, per germline (reference sequence). The CDR3 loop spans 16 amino acids. CDR3 protein: CASSPGLAGGVYEQFF. The CDR3 nucleotides read TGTGCCAGCAGCCCCGGACTAGCGGGGGGGGTATATGAGCAGTTCTTC.

This clone was observed a few times. This chain uses TRBV7-3 with TRBJ2-1; the match to TRBD2 covers 10 bases. This CDR3 comprises 15 residues. Germline CDR1 and CDR2: SGHTA and FQGTGA. V lost 4 bases and J lost 4; bases outside the gene matches: 4. CDR3 region: CASSSLAGAYNEQFF. The CDR3 bases are TGTGCCAGCAGCTCTCTAGCGGGGGCGTACAATGAGCAGTTCTTC.

This clone was detected only once. CDR3 amino acids: CASSLYFAQGEDTQYF. As DNA, the CDR3 is TGTGCCAGCAGTTTATATTTTGCCCAGGGGGAAGATACGCAGTATTTT. This chain links TRBV28 with TRBJ2-3; 7 nucleotides line up with TRBD1. With V trimmed by 1 base and J by 5 bases, 9 bases remained unmatched. CDR3 length equals 16 residues. The germline CDR1 and CDR2 sequences are MDHEN and SYDVKM.

This chain connects TRBV28 to TRBJ2-5; TRBD1 aligns across 7 bases. The germline CDR1 and CDR2 sequences are MDHEN and SYDVKM. The CDR3 loop spans 16 amino acids. With V trimmed by 6 bases and J by 5 bases, 15 bases remained unmatched. DNA of the CDR3: TGTGCCAGCAGCCGACCAGGGACAGAGGGAGAGGAGACCCAGTACTTC. Translation gives CASSRPGTEGEETQYF.

On this clone: Relative to the germline gene, one junction end is altered; a read error may explain this. The chain couples TRBV30 to TRBJ2-1; possible D gene TRBD1, 6 bases. Per the germline V gene, CDR1 is GTSNPN and CDR2 is SVGIG (reference sequence). CDR3 length equals 11 residues. The CDR3 coding sequence is TGTGCCTGGAGTGGAGACAGGACCCAGATCTTC. Translated, it gives CAWSGDRTQIF. The complete variable domain, with remaining parts taken from reference TRBV30 and TRBJ2-1, reads SQTIHQWPATLVQPVGSPLSLECTVEGTSNPNLYWYRQAAGRGLQLLFYSVGIGQISSEVPQNLSASRPQDRQFILSSKKLLLSDSGFYLCAWSGDRTQIFGPGTRLTVL.

This sequence joins TRBV10-3 and TRBJ1-4; no clear D. The CDR3 covers 17 residues. V gave up 10 bases and J gave up 0 bases, with 21 bases separating them. CDR1 and CDR2 (germline): ENHRY, SYGVKD. CDR3 residues: CATMAVGKAATNEKLFF. CDR3 nucleotide sequence: TGTGCCACCATGGCCGTCGGGAAAGCAGCAACTAATGAAAAACTGTTTTTT.

The J gene is TRBJ2-3, the V gene TRBV9; 12 bases line up with TRBD2. The trim removed 3 bases at V and 9 bases at J, leaving 8 bases unmatched. The CDR3 spans 15 residues. Germline values: CDR1 SGDLS, CDR2 YYNGEE. This CDR3 is CASSGTSGNDRTQYF. CDR3 DNA sequence: TGTGCCAGCAGCGGGACTAGCGGGAACGACAGAACGCAGTATTTT.

The chain employs TRBV5-1 and TRBJ2-3; TRBD2 agrees at 12 bases. This CDR3 spans 15 amino acids. Germline values: CDR1 SGHRS, CDR2 YFSETQ. J lost 1 base, V lost 6 bases, and 3 bases had no gene match. CDR3 amino acids: CASTRLAGGTDTQYF. CDR3 sequence (DNA): TGCGCCAGCACCCGACTAGCGGGGGGCACAGATACGCAGTATTTT.

The chain couples TRBV4-3 to TRBJ2-3; TRBD1 matches at 11 bases. Looked up from germline, CDR1 is LGHNA and CDR2 is YSLEER. Germline trimming cut 0 bases from V and 4 bases from J; bases unmatched to any gene: 3. There are 16 residues in the CDR3. CDR3 sequence reads: CASSQDLGQGADTQYF. In nucleotides, the CDR3 is TGCGCCAGCAGCCAAGATCTGGGACAGGGGGCAGATACGCAGTATTTT.

The J gene is TRBJ1-6, the V gene TRBV19; TRBD1 is a possible D gene (6 bases). The germline V gene encodes CDR1 LNHDA and CDR2 SQIVND (reference sequence). Trimming took off 3 bases at V and 10 bases at J, with 13 bases between the two ends. The CDR3 contains 14 residues. The CDR3 DNA follows: TGTGCCAGTAGTATGAACAGGGTGGGATCACCCCTCCACTTT. This codes for CASSMNRVGSPLHF.

About this clone itself: An end of the junction does not agree with germline; a read error may underlie this. The chain combines TRBV30 with TRBJ1-5, with D unclear. Germline V lookup: CDR1 GTSNPN, CDR2 SVGIG (reference sequence). The length of the CDR3 is 14 residues. The DNA for the CDR3 is TGTGCCTCGGCCCATGGAGGCTTTAATCGGCCCCAGCATTTT. Amino acids: CASAHGGFNRPQHF.

The chain employs TRBV5-8 and TRBJ1-6; the D is unclear. Per germline, CDR1 SGHTS and CDR2 YDEGEE. CDR3 length equals 13 residues. Trimming removed 7 bases at V and 1 base at J, with 6 bases between. The CDR3 coding sequence is TGTGCCAGCGGCCTTTCCTATAATTCACCCCTCCACTTT. Translating gives CASGLSYNSPLHF.

The rearrangement joins TRBV30 to TRBJ1-2; 9 bases agree with TRBD1. This CDR3 has 14 amino acids. Germline trimming cut 6 bases from V and 2 bases from J; bases unmatched to any gene: 7. The germline V gene encodes CDR1 GTSNPN and CDR2 SVGIG (reference sequence). The chain's CDR3 is CACLTGGENYGYTF. Written as DNA, the CDR3 is TGTGCCTGTCTCACAGGGGGCGAGAACTATGGCTACACCTTC.